Listed here is a single TCR beta chain. Its antigen is unknown. Base qualities are not recorded, but no much larger clone differs from it by a single base. This specimen belongs to a study of shared clonotypes between healthy human individuals (dated by TCRdb to about 2020). Context from the whole study: Three men and two women, aged 18 to 49 years, made up the cohort. For each donor, CD4 naive and CD4 memory were each given three plates, CD8 naive was given two plates, and CD8 memory was given one plate. To estimate repertoire size and how much clonotype sharing occurs between individuals, the study deeply sequenced the blood TCR repertoires of several healthy adults. Different laboratories and diverse techniques were used to prepare libraries and sequence TCR repertoires, to increase sequencing depth and limit assay-specific biases. Each donor's leukapheresis produced roughly between about 0.9 and 9.5 billion PBMCs. The paper's findings and limits, for the study overall: Compared with non-shared clonotypes, the clonotypes found in all four sorted-subset donors had higher generation probabilities. Rarefaction of sorted-subset datasets indicated incomplete sequencing despite the large sequencing depth. Because the study included only a small number of donors, the genetic and exposure-history diversity represented was limited. Across a few donors, approximately 4.9% of naive CD4, more than 3% of naive CD8, approximately 2.5% of memory CD4, and around 0.4% of memory CD8 clonotypes were shared. Only blood was sampled, and tissue TCR repertoires likely differ from those in blood. Naive subsets generally had larger estimated clonotype richness than memory subsets did. Pairwise subsampling indicated that sequencing depth was expected to affect the degree of clonotype sharing among donors.

The donors were healthy, HIV-negative adults who had no recently reported acute infections or vaccinations. Every donor was a Caucasian adult living in Nashville, Tennessee, USA. CD4+ T cells were enriched by magnetic negative selection, after which naive cells were positively selected on CD45RA and the negative fraction was taken as the memory subset. After blood collection by leukapheresis, PBMCs were isolated using Ficoll-Histopaque density gradient centrifugation and then cryopreserved in the vapor phase of liquid nitrogen. Analytical flow cytometry was used to check the purity and quantity of every magnetically sorted T cell population. From each sorted fraction, genomic DNA was isolated and quantified by UV absorbance on a Nanodrop 2000c. TCR CDR3 regions were amplified from genomic DNA by multiplex PCR using the deep immunoSEQ assay. Extracted genomic DNA from each cell subset was spread evenly across all wells of several immunoSEQ 96-well plates, with each plate serving as a replicate. For sorted subsets, each replicate PCR was loaded with about 0.2 ug genomic DNA, equivalent to 25,000 to 35,000 T cell genomes. The purified libraries were quantified using a Qubit 3.0 fluorometer, sized with a Bioanalyzer 2100, and then quantified again using the KAPA Library Quantification kit. A separate single-read 150-cycle Illumina NextSeq 550 flow cell was used to sequence each immunoSEQ 96-well plate. The authors' analysis ran thus. The immunoSEQ output contained only junctional sequences without quality scores, so filtering could not match that applied to full-length reads. Sequences were annotated with PyIR, a Python wrapper for IgBLAST v1.9, using IMGT germline references to assign V/J genes and CDR3. Reads were filtered out if the reads had weak V/J assignments (E-value above 1e-6), no CDR3, stop codons, out-of-frame junctions, or ambiguous translated residues. V3J clonotypes were defined by identical inferred V gene, J gene, and CDR3 amino acid sequence. The percentage overlap between two repertoires was calculated by dividing the number of shared unique clonotypes by the size of the smaller repertoire. Richness of each repertoire was evaluated using RTK rarefaction, the Chao1 estimator, and Recon v2.1 estimates of unobserved clonotypes. Generation probabilities for all TCRbeta clonotypes obtained by the gDNA method from a handful of donors were computed using OLGA. The clones in this table, taken by TCRdb from immuneACCESS, are in-frame only. Not every clone is retained; where verified, under half of the shortfall comes from an unresolved V gene, and the cause of the rest is unknown. V and J calls and clone size follow that table, whereas D and trimming were derived from the DNA. For this sample the table gives some 1 million clones, of which about 77% were detected only once. The ten largest clones add up to around 1.5% of the sample.

Trimming at the junction amounts to 6 bases on V and 13 bases on J, and the germline ends lie 15 bases apart. The germline V gene yields MDHEN for CDR1 and SYDVKM for CDR2. From the cysteine through the phenylalanine, the CDR3 covers 11 amino acids. The DNA shown is the 33-base CDR3, in frame from base 1. The sequence came from a man aged 18 to 29 in good health. The source material was memory CD4+ T cells sorted from blood. The meaning of the sample's cell subset or site label: CD45RA-negative fraction. Recombination linked TRBV28 to TRBJ1-2; confidence is insufficient to name the D gene. The CDR3 region reads CASRSGRTPTF. The sequenced DNA: TGTGCCAGCAGGAGCGGACGGACGCCCACCTTC.